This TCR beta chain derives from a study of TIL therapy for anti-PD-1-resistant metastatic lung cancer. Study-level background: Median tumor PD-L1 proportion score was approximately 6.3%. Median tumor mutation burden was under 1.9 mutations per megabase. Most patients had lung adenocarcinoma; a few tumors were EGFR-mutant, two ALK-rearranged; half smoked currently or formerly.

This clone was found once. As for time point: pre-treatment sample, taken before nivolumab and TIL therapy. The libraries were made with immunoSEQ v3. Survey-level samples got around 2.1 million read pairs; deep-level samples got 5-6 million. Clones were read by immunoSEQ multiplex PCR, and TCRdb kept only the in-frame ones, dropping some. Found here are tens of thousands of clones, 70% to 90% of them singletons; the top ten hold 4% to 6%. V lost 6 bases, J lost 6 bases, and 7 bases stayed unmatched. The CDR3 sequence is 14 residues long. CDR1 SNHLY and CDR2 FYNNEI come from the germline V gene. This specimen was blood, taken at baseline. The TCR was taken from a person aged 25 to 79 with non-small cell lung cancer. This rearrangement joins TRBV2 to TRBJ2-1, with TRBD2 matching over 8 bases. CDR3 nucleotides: TGTGCCAGCAGGCGGGGGGCCGGGATCAATGAGCAGTTCTTC. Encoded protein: CASRRGAGINEQFF.